This paragraph covers one TCR beta chain sequence. The second PCR ran roughly 6 to 11 cycles with a sample-barcoded 5' primer and J-beta primers. Template switching added a 12-random-nucleotide identifier to every cDNA molecule. Sequencing yielded, for each sample, at least 3 million paired-end reads carrying CDR3. TCRdb reprocessed the 5' RACE reads with MiXCR, giving one entry per CDR3 protein. The sample shows over 600,000 distinct CDR3 sequences, 46% of them seen only once. This entry belongs to a study of blood T cells in healthy people across ages. The CDR3 extends over 14 amino acids. V shed 4 bases and J shed 3 bases, with 11 bases lying between them. The germline gives CDR1 SGHDT, CDR2 YYEEEE.

This clonotype originated in a man of 80 years or more in good health. The chain is built from TRBV5-6 and TRBJ2-1; weak D call: TRBD1 (6 bases). Source material: blood. The CDR3 loop reads CASSGRTVYNEQFF. CDR3 sequence (DNA): TGTGCCAGCAGCGGACGGACAGTCTACAATGAGCAGTTCTTC.